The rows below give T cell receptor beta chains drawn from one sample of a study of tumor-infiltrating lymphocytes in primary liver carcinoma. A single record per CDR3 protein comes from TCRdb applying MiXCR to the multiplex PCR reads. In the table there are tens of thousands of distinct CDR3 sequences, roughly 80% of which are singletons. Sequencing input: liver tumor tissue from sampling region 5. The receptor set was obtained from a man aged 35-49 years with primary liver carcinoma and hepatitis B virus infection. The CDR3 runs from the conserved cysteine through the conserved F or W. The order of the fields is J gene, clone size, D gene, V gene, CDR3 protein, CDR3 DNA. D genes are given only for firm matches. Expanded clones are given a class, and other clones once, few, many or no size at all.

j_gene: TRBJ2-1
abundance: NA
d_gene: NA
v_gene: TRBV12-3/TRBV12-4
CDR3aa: CASSLSSVDNEQFF
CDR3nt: TGTGCCAGTAGTTTAAGCTCAGTTGACAATGAGCAGTTCTTC

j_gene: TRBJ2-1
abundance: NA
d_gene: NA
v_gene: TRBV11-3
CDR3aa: CAISLNANEQFF
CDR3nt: TGTGCGATCAGTTTAAATGCCAATGAACAGTTCTTC

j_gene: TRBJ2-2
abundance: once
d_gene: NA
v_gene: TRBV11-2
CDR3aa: CAGSFDHRGRDTGELFF
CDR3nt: TGTGCCGGTAGCTTTGATCATCGGGGTAGGGACACCGGGGAGCTGTTTTTT

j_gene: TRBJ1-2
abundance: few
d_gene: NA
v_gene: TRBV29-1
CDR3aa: CCVVQGWNGYTF
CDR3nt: TGCTGTGTTGTCCAGGGATGGAATGGCTACACCTTC

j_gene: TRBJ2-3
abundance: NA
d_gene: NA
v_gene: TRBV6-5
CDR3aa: CASTSSKDSVRLYF
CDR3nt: TGTGCCAGCACTTCCTCCAAGGACTCCGTAAGGCTGTATTTT

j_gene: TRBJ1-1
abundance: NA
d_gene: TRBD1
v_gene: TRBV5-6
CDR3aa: CASSLIGGTGRNTEALF
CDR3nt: TGTGCCAGCAGCTTGATCGGTGGGACAGGGCGGAACACTGAAGCTCTCTTT

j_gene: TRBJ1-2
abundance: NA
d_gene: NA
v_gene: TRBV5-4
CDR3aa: CTSSEGTANYGYTF
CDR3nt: TGTACCAGCAGCGAGGGGACCGCCAACTATGGCTACACCTTC

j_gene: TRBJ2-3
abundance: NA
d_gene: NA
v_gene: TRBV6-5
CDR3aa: CAGSLAGGTDTQYF
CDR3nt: TGTGCCGGCAGTTTGGCCGGAGGCACAGATACGCAGTACTTT

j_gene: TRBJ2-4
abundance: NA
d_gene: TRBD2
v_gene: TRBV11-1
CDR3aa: CAISFPGTSGIKNIKYF
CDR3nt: TGTGCCATCAGCTTTCCCGGGACCAGCGGGATCAAAAACATTAAGTACTTC

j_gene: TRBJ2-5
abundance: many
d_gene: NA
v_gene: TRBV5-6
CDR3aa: CASKWRDQETQYF
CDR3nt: TGTGCCAGCAAATGGCGGGACCAAGAGACCCAGTACTTC

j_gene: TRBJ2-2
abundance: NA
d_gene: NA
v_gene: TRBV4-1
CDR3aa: CANSSAVDTGELFF
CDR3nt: TGCGCCAACAGCTCGGCAGTGGACACCGGGGAGCTGTTTTTT

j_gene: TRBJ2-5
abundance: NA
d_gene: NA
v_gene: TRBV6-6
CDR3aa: CTNSPNRVGTQYF
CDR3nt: TGTACCAACAGCCCGAACAGGGTTGGGACCCAGTACTTC

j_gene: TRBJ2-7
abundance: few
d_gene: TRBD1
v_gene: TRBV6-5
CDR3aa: CASKSPGTGYEQYF
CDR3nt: TGTGCCAGCAAATCCCCCGGGACAGGCTACGAGCAGTACTTC

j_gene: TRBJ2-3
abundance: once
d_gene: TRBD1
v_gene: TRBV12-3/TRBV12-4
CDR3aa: CASNRQGIQQPQYF
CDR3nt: TGTGCCAGCAATAGACAGGGGATTCAACAGCCCCAGTATTTT

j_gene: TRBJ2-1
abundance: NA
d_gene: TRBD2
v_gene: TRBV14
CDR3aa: CASSQNLRTSGRNEKFF
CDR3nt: TGTGCCAGCAGCCAAAATCTCCGGACTAGCGGGAGAAATGAGAAGTTCTTC